The next 22 T cell receptor beta chains were all read from a single sample in a study of OX40 agonist ivuxolimab in advanced cancers. The table came from immunoSEQ multiplex PCR; TCRdb's copy has only in-frame clones and leaves some out. This sample carries tens of thousands of clones, about 87% of them seen once, and the ten largest clones take approximately 0.98%. The starting material was CD4+ or CD8+ T cells sorted from blood, obtained in a trial of the OX40 agonist ivuxolimab. These receptors were collected from an adult with an advanced solid tumor such as melanoma, head and neck, liver or kidney cancer.

This clone was counted once. This chain links TRBV15 with TRBJ2-4, with TRBD1 as a possible D gene (5 bases). This CDR3 has 18 residues. With 0 bases removed from V and 0 bases from J, the gap between germline ends came to 15 bases. CDR1 is LNHNV, CDR2 YYDKDF, per germline (reference sequence). CDR3 in amino acids: CATSREFAGQLAKNIQYF. Written as DNA, the CDR3 is TGTGCCACCAGCAGAGAATTCGCAGGGCAACTAGCCAAAAACATTCAGTACTTC. Filled out from reference TRBV15 and TRBJ2-4, the complete variable domain reads DAMVIQNPRYQVTQFGKPVTLSCSQTLNHNVMYWYQQKSSQAPKLLFHYYDKDFNNEADTPDNFQSRRPNTSFCFLDIRSPGLGDTAMYLCATSREFAGQLAKNIQYFGAGTRLSVL.

The rearrangement uses TRBV15 and TRBJ2-2, with D uncertain. Per the germline V gene, CDR1 is LNHNV and CDR2 is YYDKDF (reference sequence). Deletions cut 0 bases from V and 4 bases from J, with 12 bases between. CDR3 length equals 16 residues. The CDR3 loop is CATSRDLLQTTGELFF. For the CDR3, the DNA is TGTGCCACCAGCAGAGATCTACTTCAAACCACCGGGGAGCTGTTTTTT.

This sequence joins TRBV5-4 and TRBJ2-2; D is perhaps TRBD1 (6 bases). This CDR3 region has 16 residues. Between the trimmed V and J ends, which lost 1 base and 8 bases, there was a span of 18 bases. Germline CDR1 is SGHNT and CDR2 is YYREEE (reference sequence). This CDR3 reads CASSLSIALDRGELFF. The DNA of the CDR3 is TGTGCCAGCAGCTTGAGCATAGCTTTAGACAGGGGGGAGCTGTTTTTT.

The V gene is TRBV9, the J gene TRBJ2-3; 14 nucleotides match TRBD2. This CDR3 region has 19 residues. Looked up from germline, CDR1 is SGDLS and CDR2 is YYNGEE. The junction had 15 bases not matched to a gene; V was cut back by 5 bases and J by 4 bases. In DNA form, the CDR3 reads TGTGCCAGCAGTTCAGAAGGACTAGCGGGGGGTCAGGGGTCAGATACGCAGTATTTT. Amino acids: CASSSEGLAGGQGSDTQYF.

This clone was seen only once. The CDR3 nucleotides are TGCGCCAGCAGCTTGGAGGGGTTGCGGTACTTC. It yields the protein CASSLEGLRYF. The chain links TRBV5-1 to TRBJ2-7; TRBD1 is a possible D gene (5 bases). The CDR3 has 11 residues. The germline V gene encodes CDR1 SGHRS and CDR2 YFSETQ. Trimming took 0 bases from V and 12 from J, leaving 10 bases between them. Drawing the rest from reference TRBV5-1 and TRBJ2-7, the complete variable domain is KAGVTQTPRYLIKTRGQQVTLSCSPISGHRSVSWYQQTPGQGLQFLFEYFSETQRNKGNFPGRFSGRQFSNSRSEMNVSTLELGDSALYLCASSLEGLRYFGPGTRLTVT.

This clone showed up just a few times. The chain couples TRBV4-3 to TRBJ2-7; D is perhaps TRBD1 (6 bases). The CDR3 is 15 residues long. The V end was cut by 0 bases, the J end by 2 bases, with 11 bases between. The germline V gene encodes CDR1 LGHNA and CDR2 YSLEER. CDR3 sequence (DNA): TGCGCCAGCAGCCAAGATCAGGGGTTTGCCTACGAGCAGTACTTC. Translated, it gives CASSQDQGFAYEQYF.

This clone has just one count. The chain employs TRBV6-1 and TRBJ1-1, with a tentative D call TRBD1 (6 bases). Per germline, CDR1 MNHNS and CDR2 SASEGT. V shed 6 bases and J shed 4 bases, with 18 bases lying between them. The CDR3 extends over 15 amino acids. CDR3 amino acids: CASSLEGEIGTEAFF. CDR3 nucleotide sequence: TGTGCCAGCAGCCTGGAGGGGGAGATAGGCACTGAAGCTTTCTTT.

The chain uses TRBV15 and TRBJ2-7; D not certain. CDR3 length: 14 amino acids. V was shortened by 5 bases and J by 7 bases, with 18 bases between the two germline ends. Germline V gene lookup returns CDR1 LNHNV and CDR2 YYDKDF (reference sequence). Here the CDR3 reads CATSLDVVRPEQYF. The CDR3 nucleotides are TGTGCCACCAGCCTGGACGTAGTACGTCCGGAGCAGTACTTC.

The CDR3 is CASSSSGVLDKNIQYF. For the CDR3, the DNA is TGTGCCAGCAGCTCCTCGGGGGTTCTTGACAAAAACATTCAGTACTTC. The chain couples TRBV21-1 to TRBJ2-4; the listed D gene, TRBD2, was not tested against the DNA. TRBV21-1 has pseudogene status. CDR3 size: 16 residues.

This chain links TRBV11-2 with TRBJ1-2, with unresolved D. CDR1 is SGHAT and CDR2 is FQNNGV in the germline V gene. V lost 5 bases, J lost 2 bases, and 6 bases lay in between. CDR3 length equals 12 residues. CDR3 region: CASSPDNYGYTF. The DNA of the CDR3 is TGTGCCAGCAGCCCGGACAACTATGGCTACACCTTC.

The chain is built from TRBV11-3 and TRBJ2-2, with a tentative D call TRBD2 (6 bases). From germline, CDR1 is SGHNT and CDR2 YENEEA. This CDR3 is 14 amino acids long. The V gene lost 0 bases and the J gene lost 5 bases, with 7 bases spanning the gap. The CDR3 coding sequence is TGTGCCAGCAGCTTAGAAGGGAGGACCGGGGAGCTGTTTTTT. It is translated as CASSLEGRTGELFF.

The chain employs TRBV30 and TRBJ2-1; no definite D call. V was shortened by 2 bases and J by 4 bases, with 12 bases between the two germline ends. This CDR3 has 14 residues. Germline-derived CDR1 and CDR2 are GTSNPN and SVGIG (reference sequence). The CDR3 DNA sequence: TGTGCCTGGAGTTACGGAGTAGATTACAATGAGCAGTTCTTC. Encoded protein: CAWSYGVDYNEQFF.

The chain joins TRBV5-4 to TRBJ1-3, with D unresolved. This CDR3 region has 15 residues. Trimming removed 4 bases from V and 1 base from J, with 12 bases in between. Germline CDR1 reads SGHNT; CDR2 reads YYREEE (reference sequence). CDR3 region: CASSSGPGSGNTIYF. The CDR3 DNA reads as TGTGCCAGCAGCAGTGGTCCGGGATCTGGAAACACCATATATTTT.

The chain recombines TRBV14 with TRBJ2-7; either TRBD1 or TRBD2 may fit D (5 bases each). The CDR3 is 12 residues long. Trimming stripped 0 bases from V and 12 bases from J, with 12 bases between. From germline, CDR1 is SGHDN and CDR2 FVKESK. CDR3 protein: CASSQEGDRAYF. The CDR3 nucleotides read TGTGCCAGCAGCCAAGAGGGGGATCGAGCGTACTTC.

The V and J genes are TRBV4-1 and TRBJ1-4; a possible D gene is TRBD1 (5 bases). The ends were cut back, 0 bases at V and 0 bases at J, with 14 bases in the middle. Per germline, CDR1 MGHRA and CDR2 YSYEKL. The CDR3 covers 18 residues. CDR3 loop: CASSQEVVRGPTNEKLFF. The CDR3 DNA reads as TGCGCCAGCAGCCAAGAAGTGGTGAGGGGTCCAACTAATGAAAAACTGTTTTTT.

The rearrangement joins TRBV7-2 to TRBJ1-1; TRBD1 is a possible D gene (5 bases). CDR3 length: 18 residues. The germline gives CDR1 SGHTA, CDR2 FQGNSA. Trimming stripped 7 bases from V and 3 bases from J, with 27 bases between. This CDR3 reads CASTNPLGRGFGDTEAFF. The CDR3 DNA is TGTGCCAGCACCAACCCCCTAGGGAGGGGCTTCGGTGACACTGAAGCTTTCTTT.

The chain has TRBV11-2 and TRBJ1-1; TRBD1 matches at 7 bases. The CDR3 is 15 residues long. V lost 4 bases to trimming and J lost 3 bases; unmatched junction nucleotides: 8. Per the germline V gene, CDR1 is SGHAT and CDR2 is FQNNGV. The CDR3 DNA is TGTGCCAGCAGCTACCTACAGGGGCTAGACACTGAAGCTTTCTTT. This encodes CASSYLQGLDTEAFF.

CDR3 sequence reads: CASSPFLWGGTRHTGELFF. The CDR3 DNA reads TGTGCCAGCAGCCCCTTCCTCTGGGGGGGAACAAGACACACCGGGGAGCTGTTTTTT. This rearrangement joins TRBV9 to TRBJ2-2; 7 nucleotides line up with TRBD2. The germline V gene encodes CDR1 SGDLS and CDR2 YYNGEE. The CDR3 consists of 19 residues. V shed 4 bases, J shed 3 bases, and the junction held 18 bases outside the gene matches. The entire variable domain, with the rest obtained from reference TRBV9 and TRBJ2-2, is as follows: DSGVTQTPKHLITATGQRVTLRCSPRSGDLSVYWYQQSLDQGLQFLIQYYNGEERAKGNILERFSAQQFPDLHSELNLSSLELGDSALYFCASSPFLWGGTRHTGELFFGEGSRLTVL.

The chain recombines TRBV28 with TRBJ2-5, with 9 bases identical to TRBD2. The CDR3 is 18 amino acids. In germline, CDR1 is MDHEN, CDR2 SYDVKM. Germline trimming cut 7 bases from V and 5 bases from J; bases unmatched to any gene: 20. CDR3 coding DNA: TGTGCCAGCAACGTCGTGCGGACTAGCGATCAGATTGGGGAGACCCAGTACTTC. Encoded protein: CASNVVRTSDQIGETQYF.

Here the CDR3 DNA reads TGTGCCAGCAGCGTAACTAGCGAGCACTACGAGCAGTACTTC. It translates to CASSVTSEHYEQYF. The rearrangement uses TRBV7-9 and TRBJ2-7; 7 nucleotides agree with TRBD2. CDR1 is SEHNR and CDR2 is FQNEAQ in the germline V gene (reference sequence). The CDR3 spans 14 residues. V lost 5 bases to trimming and J lost 3 bases; unmatched junction nucleotides: 7.

The chain recombines TRBV11-1 with TRBJ2-7, with D perhaps TRBD2 (5 bases). Trimming removed 1 base at V and 3 bases at J, with 13 bases between. Germline V gives CDR1 SGHAT, CDR2 FQDESV (reference sequence). The CDR3 totals 15 residues. The CDR3 protein is CASSLVVAGYYEQYF. CDR3 DNA sequence: TGTGCCAGCAGCTTAGTTGTGGCGGGCTACTACGAGCAGTACTTC. The whole variable domain, filled in from reference TRBV11-1 and TRBJ2-7, reads EAEVAQSPRYKITEKSQAVAFWCDPISGHATLYWYRQILGQGPELLVQFQDESVVDDSQLPKDRFSAERLKGVDSTLKIQPAELGDSAMYLCASSLVVAGYYEQYFGPGTRLTVT.

The chain carries TRBV15 and TRBJ2-3; 12 bases are shared with TRBD2. CDR3 length equals 19 residues. In germline, CDR1 is LNHNV, CDR2 YYDKDF (reference sequence). The V and J ends lost 0 bases and 7 bases, in that order; junction bases with no gene match: 14. CDR3 nucleotides: TGTGCCACCAGCAGAGATGTTTTCAGGACTAGCGGGATTTGGAATACGCAGTATTTT. Translation: CATSRDVFRTSGIWNTQYF.